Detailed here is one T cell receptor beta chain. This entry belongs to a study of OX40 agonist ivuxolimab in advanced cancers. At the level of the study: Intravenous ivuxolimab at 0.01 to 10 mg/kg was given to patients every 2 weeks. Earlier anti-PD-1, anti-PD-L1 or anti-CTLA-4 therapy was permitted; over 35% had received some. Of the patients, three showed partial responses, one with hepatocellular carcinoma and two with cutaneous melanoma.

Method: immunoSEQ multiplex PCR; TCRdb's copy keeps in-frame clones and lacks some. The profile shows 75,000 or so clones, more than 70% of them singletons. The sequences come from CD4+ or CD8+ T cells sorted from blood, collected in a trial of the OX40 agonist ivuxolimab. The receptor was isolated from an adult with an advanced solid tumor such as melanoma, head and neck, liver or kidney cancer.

The CDR3 loop reads CASSLVRGQGTYEQYF. For the CDR3, the DNA is TGTGCCAGCAGCTTAGTCCGGGGACAGGGGACCTACGAGCAGTACTTC. The chain employs TRBV7-9 and TRBJ2-7; TRBD1 matches at 10 bases. V shed 1 base and J 2 bases; nucleotides not matched to a gene: 5. The CDR3 consists of 16 residues. Germline assignment: CDR1 SEHNR and CDR2 FQNEAQ (reference sequence).